The sequence of this TCR beta chain was determined in a study of shared clonotypes between healthy human individuals. For the study at large: The plates for each donor numbered three CD4 naive, three CD4 memory, two CD8 naive and one CD8 memory.

Across several immunoSEQ plates, the genomic DNA of each subset was split evenly. Produced via immunoSEQ multiplex PCR; TCRdb's table is partial and in-frame only. The sample lists fewer than 1.4 million clones, around 82% occurring once. Turning to this clone: Antigen unknown.

Study-level points and caveats: It was the non-shared clonotypes that had lower generation probabilities than clonotypes shared by all four donors.

Germline V gene sequence: CDR1 SGHNT, CDR2 YYREEE (reference sequence). The CDR3 length is 14 residues. Trimming took off 5 bases at V and 2 bases at J, with 12 bases between the two ends. Healthy and HIV-negative, the adult donors had no recent acute infections or vaccinations. This clonotype was obtained from a man aged 18 to 29 in good health. Some clones in this sample may be carry-over from other donors' samples. Source material: memory CD4+ T cells from PBMCs. Subset in this sample: CD45RA-negative fraction. The chain links TRBV5-4 to TRBJ2-3; perhaps TRBD2 as D (6 bases). CDR3 loop: CASRGSGLTDTQYF. The CDR3 nucleotides are TGTGCCAGCAGAGGGTCGGGACTCACAGATACGCAGTATTTT.